The T cell receptor (beta chain) under discussion was sequenced for a study of blood T cell repertoires in COVID-19. Looked up from germline, CDR1 is MNHEY and CDR2 is SMNVEV (reference sequence). V lost 8 bases and J lost 3, with 16 bases in between. The CDR3 runs 14 residues. Sequencing was performed with immunoSEQ multiplex PCR; in TCRdb, only in-frame clones are kept and a portion is missing. The table includes fewer than 200,000 clones, roughly 85% detected once. The sample was peripheral blood. The clonotype comes from a woman aged 45 to 65 with COVID-19, enrolled during active disease. This sequence joins TRBV27 and TRBJ1-1; D gene unclear. The CDR3 nucleotides read TGTGCCAGCCTTCCTCTTCTAGGTCACACTGAAGCTTTCTTT. Translating it yields CASLPLLGHTEAFF.